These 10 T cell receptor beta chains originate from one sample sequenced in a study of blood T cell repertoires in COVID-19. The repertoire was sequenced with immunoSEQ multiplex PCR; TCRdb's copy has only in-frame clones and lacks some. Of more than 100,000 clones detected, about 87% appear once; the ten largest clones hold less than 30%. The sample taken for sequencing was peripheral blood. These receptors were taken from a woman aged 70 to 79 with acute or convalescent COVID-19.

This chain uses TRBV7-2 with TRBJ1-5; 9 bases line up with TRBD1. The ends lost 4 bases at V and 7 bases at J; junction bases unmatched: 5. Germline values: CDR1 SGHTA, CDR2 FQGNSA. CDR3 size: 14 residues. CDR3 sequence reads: CASSSQGAGQPQHF. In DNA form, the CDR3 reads TGTGCCAGCAGCTCACAGGGGGCTGGGCAGCCCCAGCATTTT.

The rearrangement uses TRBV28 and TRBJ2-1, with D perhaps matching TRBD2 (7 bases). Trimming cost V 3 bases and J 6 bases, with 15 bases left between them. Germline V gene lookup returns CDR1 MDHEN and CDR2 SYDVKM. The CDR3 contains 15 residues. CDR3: CASSLGGGLVNEQFF. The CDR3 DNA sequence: TGTGCCAGCAGTTTGGGCGGGGGCCTGGTCAATGAGCAGTTCTTC. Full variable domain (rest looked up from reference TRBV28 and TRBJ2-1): DVKVTQSSRYLVKRTGEKVFLECVQDMDHENMFWYRQDPGLGLRLIYFSYDVKMKEKGDIPEGYSVSREKKERFSLILESASTNQTSMYLCASSLGGGLVNEQFFGPGTRLTVL.

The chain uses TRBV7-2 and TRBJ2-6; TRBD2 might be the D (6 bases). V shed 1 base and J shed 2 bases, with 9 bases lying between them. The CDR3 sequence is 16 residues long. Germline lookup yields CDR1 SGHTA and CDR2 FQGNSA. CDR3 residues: CASSLGGGTGANVLTF. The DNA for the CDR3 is TGTGCCAGCAGCTTAGGTGGAGGGACTGGGGCCAACGTCCTGACTTTC.

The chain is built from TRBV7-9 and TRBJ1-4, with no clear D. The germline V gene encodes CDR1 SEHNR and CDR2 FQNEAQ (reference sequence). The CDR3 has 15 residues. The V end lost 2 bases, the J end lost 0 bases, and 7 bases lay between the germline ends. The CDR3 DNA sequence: TGTGCCAGCAGCTTAAAGCTGACAACTAATGAAAAACTGTTTTTT. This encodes CASSLKLTTNEKLFF.

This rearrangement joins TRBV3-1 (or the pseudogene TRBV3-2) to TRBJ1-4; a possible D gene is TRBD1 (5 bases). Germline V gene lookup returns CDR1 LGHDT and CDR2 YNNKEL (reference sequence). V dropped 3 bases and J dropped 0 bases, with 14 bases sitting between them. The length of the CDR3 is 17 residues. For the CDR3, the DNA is TGTGCCAGCAGCCATCGTAAGACGGGGGCAACTAATGAAAAACTGTTTTTT. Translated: CASSHRKTGATNEKLFF.

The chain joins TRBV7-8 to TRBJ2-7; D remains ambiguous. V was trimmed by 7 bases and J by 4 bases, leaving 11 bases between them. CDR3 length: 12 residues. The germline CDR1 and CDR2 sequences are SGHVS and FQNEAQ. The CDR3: CASNPGSYEQYF. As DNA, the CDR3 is TGTGCCAGCAACCCCGGGTCGTACGAGCAGTACTTC.

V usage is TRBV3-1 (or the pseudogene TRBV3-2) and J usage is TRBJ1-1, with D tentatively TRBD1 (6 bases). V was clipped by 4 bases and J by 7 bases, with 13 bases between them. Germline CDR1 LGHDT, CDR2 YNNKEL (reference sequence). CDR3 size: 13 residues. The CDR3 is CASSPSWTVEAFF. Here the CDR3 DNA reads TGTGCCAGCAGCCCGTCCTGGACAGTTGAAGCTTTCTTT.

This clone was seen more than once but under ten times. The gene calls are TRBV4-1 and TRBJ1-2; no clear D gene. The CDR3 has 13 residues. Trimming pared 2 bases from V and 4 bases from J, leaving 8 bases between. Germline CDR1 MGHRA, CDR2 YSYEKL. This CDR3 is CASSQSEAYGYTF. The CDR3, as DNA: TGCGCCAGCAGCCAATCAGAGGCCTATGGCTACACCTTC.

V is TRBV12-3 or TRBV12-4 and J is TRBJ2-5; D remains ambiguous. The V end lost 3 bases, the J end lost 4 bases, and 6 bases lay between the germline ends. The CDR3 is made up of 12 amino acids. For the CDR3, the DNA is TGTGCCAGCAGTTTGGTAGTAGAGACCCAGTACTTC. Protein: CASSLVVETQYF.

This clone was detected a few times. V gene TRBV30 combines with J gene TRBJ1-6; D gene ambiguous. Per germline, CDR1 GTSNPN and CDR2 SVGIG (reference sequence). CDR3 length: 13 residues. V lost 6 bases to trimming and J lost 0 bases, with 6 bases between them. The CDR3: CACTSSYNSPLHF. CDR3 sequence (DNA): TGTGCCTGCACGAGCTCCTATAATTCACCCCTCCACTTT.